Below, 29 T cell receptor beta chains from the same sample are listed, as sequenced in a study of Graves' ophthalmopathy and Graves' hyperthyroidism. From RNA, the CDR3 regions of TCR beta chains were amplified and sequenced. Scientists carried out first-round RT-PCR using HTBI primers and then a second-round multiplex PCR. TCRdb recomputed calls from the multiplex PCR reads with MiXCR, one row per CDR3 protein. The sample holds about 240,000 distinct CDR3 sequences, less than 55% seen once. The material sequenced was peripheral blood. These receptors were collected from an adult man with Graves' ophthalmopathy.

This clonotype is large in the sample. The rearrangement links TRBV6-2 or TRBV6-3 to TRBJ1-1; D gene ambiguous. The V end was cut by 5 bases, the J end by 4 bases, with 14 bases between. Germline values: CDR1 MNHEY, CDR2 SVGEGT. The CDR3 runs 14 residues. The CDR3 here is CASSLSSPGTEAFF. CDR3 bases: TGTGCCAGCAGTCTATCCTCACCAGGCACTGAAGCTTTCTTT.

This sequence joins TRBV7-9 and TRBJ1-2; no definite D call. From germline, CDR1 is SEHNR and CDR2 FQNEAQ (reference sequence). This CDR3 has 13 amino acids. V lost 5 bases, J lost 2 bases, and 9 bases lay in between. The CDR3 reads CASSPSLNYGYTF. CDR3 nucleotide sequence: TGTGCCAGCAGCCCCAGCCTAAACTATGGCTACACCTTC.

This clonotype was counted a few times. V is TRBV9 and J is TRBJ1-6, with 7 bases that match TRBD1. The J segment lost 6 bases and the V segment lost 0 bases, leaving 0 bases of the junction unmatched. The CDR3 is 14 residues long. Germline V gene lookup returns CDR1 SGDLS and CDR2 YYNGEE. CDR3: CASSVAGGNSPLHF. CDR3 DNA: TGTGCCAGCAGCGTAGCAGGGGGTAATTCACCCCTCCACTTT. The variable domain in full, with the rest retrieved from reference TRBV9 and TRBJ1-6, is DSGVTQTPKHLITATGQRVTLRCSPRSGDLSVYWYQQSLDQGLQFLIQYYNGEERAKGNILERFSAQQFPDLHSELNLSSLELGDSALYFCASSVAGGNSPLHFGNGTRLTVT.

About this clonotype: One base away lies a much larger clone, so this may be a sequencing read error. Lacking the conserved final phenylalanine or tryptophan, this CDR3 likely reflects a read error. CDR3 sequence reads: CASQGKSYEQYL. CDR3 in DNA: TGTGCCAGCCAGGGGAAGTCCTACGAGCAGTACCTC. This rearrangement joins TRBV7-2 to TRBJ2-7, with a weak D call TRBD1 (6 bases). Germline-derived CDR1 and CDR2 are SGHTA and FQGNSA. The CDR3 covers 12 residues. Trimming cost V 8 bases and J 1 base, with 9 bases left between them.

This clonotype was seen only a few times. The chain recombines TRBV9 with TRBJ2-6; no definite D call. The CDR3 runs 17 residues. The germline V gene encodes CDR1 SGDLS and CDR2 YYNGEE. The V end was cut by 4 bases, the J end by 7 bases, with 21 bases between. CDR3 sequence (DNA): TGTGCCAGCAGCCATCCTGTCCTAAAAGGCCCCGCCAACGTCCTGACTTTC. Its protein is CASSHPVLKGPANVLTF.

The J gene is TRBJ2-7, the V gene TRBV7-9; unclear D gene. The J call is in doubt because the DNA end fits TRBJ2-1 better. This CDR3 is built from 13 residues. The germline V gene encodes CDR1 SEHNR and CDR2 FQNEAQ (reference sequence). CDR3 amino acids: CASSLDFAHEQFF. DNA of the CDR3: TGTGCCAGCAGCTTAGATTTCGCCCATGAGCAGTTCTTC.

A note on this clonotype: At one of its ends the junction is not consistent with the germline gene, which may arise from a read error. This sequence joins TRBV7-2 and TRBJ2-3; 10 nucleotides line up with TRBD2. The CDR3 consists of 17 residues. Germline V lookup: CDR1 SGHTA, CDR2 FQGNSA. CDR3 sequence reads: CASSLTVASGSRDTQYF. The CDR3 bases are TGTGCCAGCAGCTTAACAGTGGCTAGCGGGAGCAGAGATACGCAGTATTTT. Drawing the rest from reference TRBV7-2 and TRBJ2-3, the complete variable domain is GAGVSQSPSNKVTEKGKDVELRCDPISGHTALYWYRQSLGQGLEFLIYFQGNSAPDKSGLPSDRFSAERTGGSVSTLTIQRTQQEDSAVYLCASSLTVASGSRDTQYFGPGTRLTVL.

In its sample, this clonotype was seen a few times. The chain carries TRBV10-3 and TRBJ1-2; D is unclear. The germline CDR1 and CDR2 sequences are ENHRY and SYGVKD. The CDR3 is made up of 12 amino acids. V dropped 3 bases and J dropped 8 bases, with 10 bases sitting between them. CDR3 region: CAISELEGGYTF. The CDR3 DNA is TGTGCCATCAGTGAATTGGAAGGCGGCTACACCTTC.

This clonotype appeared many times. The genes are TRBV7-2 and TRBJ2-2; D not certain. This CDR3 has 13 residues. V was clipped by 2 bases and J by 4 bases, with 5 bases between them. CDR1 and CDR2 (germline): SGHTA, FQGNSA. CDR3 in DNA: TGTGCCAGCAGCTTATGGGTCACCGGGGAGCTGTTTTTT. Translation: CASSLWVTGELFF.

The V and J genes are TRBV9 and TRBJ2-7, with 7 bases aligning to TRBD1. Losses at the gene ends were 5 bases for V and 2 bases for J; bases not matched to a gene: 10. The CDR3 has 15 amino acids. Germline assignment: CDR1 SGDLS and CDR2 YYNGEE. Here the CDR3 DNA reads TGTGCCAGCAGTCCCCGGACAGGAGCGGCCTACGAGCAGTACTTC. Amino acid sequence: CASSPRTGAAYEQYF.

This chain's CDR3 is CASSVEGGPNQPQHF. CDR3 DNA sequence: TGTGCCAGCAGCGTAGAAGGGGGCCCCAATCAGCCCCAGCATTTT. This sequence joins TRBV9 and TRBJ1-5; 7 nucleotides align to TRBD1. The germline V gene has CDR1 SGDLS and CDR2 YYNGEE. J lost 3 bases, V lost 0 bases, and 3 bases had no gene match. The CDR3 is 15 amino acids.

The J gene is TRBJ2-7, the V gene TRBV12-3 or TRBV12-4; 7 bases are a match to TRBD2. After removal of 5 bases from V and 3 bases from J, the junction contained 7 bases not matched to a gene. This CDR3 is built from 14 residues. The CDR3 DNA reads as TGTGCCAGCAGTGTAATAGCGGGTGGCTACGAGCAGTACTTC. Translated, it gives CASSVIAGGYEQYF.

The rearrangement links TRBV10-3 to TRBJ1-2, with a tentative D call TRBD1 (5 bases). The CDR3 runs to 14 residues. Germline CDR1 and CDR2: ENHRY and SYGVKD. Trimming removed 4 bases at V and 1 base at J, with 10 bases between. The CDR3 DNA sequence: TGTGCCATCAGTGCGGGGGGAGATAACTATGGCTACACCTTC. Its translation is CAISAGGDNYGYTF.

The chain combines TRBV3-1 with TRBJ1-5; TRBD1 agrees at 8 bases. With 6 bases clipped from V and 7 bases from J, the junction kept 8 bases outside the gene matches. Germline V gives CDR1 LGHDT, CDR2 YNNKEL (reference sequence). This CDR3 is 14 amino acids long. CDR3 in DNA: TGTGCCAGCAGTCAGGGGGCAGGGAGGCAGCCCCAGCATTTT. This encodes CASSQGAGRQPQHF.

This clonotype has just one count. Mismatch with germline at one junction end may stem from a read error. V usage is TRBV27 and J usage is TRBJ1-2, with 9 bases identical to TRBD1. Germline V CDR1 and CDR2: MNHEY, SMNVEV (reference sequence). The CDR3 sequence is 14 residues long. For the CDR3, the DNA is TGTGCCAGCAGTCCCAACGACAGGGGGGAAGGCTACATCTTC. Amino acid sequence: CASSPNDRGEGYIF.

The CDR3 here is CASSIAGEGEQYF. CDR3 nucleotides: TGTGCCAGCAGTATAGCGGGAGAGGGCGAGCAGTACTTC. V usage is TRBV2 and J usage is TRBJ2-7; 9 nucleotides line up with TRBD2. The V gene's germline CDR1 is SNHLY and CDR2 FYNNEI. The CDR3 consists of 13 residues. V dropped 5 bases and J dropped 6; count of bases not matched to a gene: 5.

This clonotype was observed a few times. In DNA, the CDR3 is TGCGCCAGCAGCGCGGACAGGGACAATGGCTACACCTTC. Amino acid sequence: CASSADRDNGYTF. The V and J genes are TRBV5-1 and TRBJ1-2, with 8 bases aligning to TRBD1. V lost 4 bases to trimming and J lost 6 bases; unmatched junction nucleotides: 5. This CDR3 region has 13 residues. Germline CDR1 and CDR2: SGHRS and YFSETQ. The full variable domain, rest sourced from reference TRBV5-1 and TRBJ1-2, is KAGVTQTPRYLIKTRGQQVTLSCSPISGHRSVSWYQQTPGQGLQFLFEYFSETQRNKGNFPGRFSGRQFSNSRSEMNVSTLELGDSALYLCASSADRDNGYTFGSGTRLTVV.

The V call is TRBV9, the J call TRBJ2-7; 8 nucleotides match TRBD2. Germline V lookup: CDR1 SGDLS, CDR2 YYNGEE. CDR3 length: 16 amino acids. The J segment lost 0 bases and the V segment lost 0 bases, leaving 5 bases of the junction unmatched. CDR3 DNA: TGTGCCAGCAGCGTAGACAGCGGGAGTCCCTCCTACGAGCAGTACTTC. It is translated as CASSVDSGSPSYEQYF. Combining the CDR3 with reference TRBV9 and TRBJ2-7 gives the whole variable domain DSGVTQTPKHLITATGQRVTLRCSPRSGDLSVYWYQQSLDQGLQFLIQYYNGEERAKGNILERFSAQQFPDLHSELNLSSLELGDSALYFCASSVDSGSPSYEQYFGPGTRLTVT.

This rearrangement joins TRBV24-1 to TRBJ2-7; D perhaps matches TRBD1 (6 bases). Germline assignment: CDR1 KGHDR and CDR2 SFDVKD. The CDR3 sequence is 15 residues long. The germline V and J ends were trimmed by 2 bases and 6 bases, with 16 bases remaining between them. The CDR3 bases are TGTGCCACCAGTGATTCCTCACAGGGTTCAAGCGAGCAGTACTTC. This codes for CATSDSSQGSSEQYF.

The chain couples TRBV20-1 to TRBJ1-2; 7 nucleotides agree with TRBD1. Trimming cost V 5 bases and J 4 bases; bases outside gene matches: 7. CDR3 length: 13 amino acids. Germline CDR1 DFQATT, CDR2 SNEGSKA (reference sequence). CDR3: CSALGDRAYGYTF. The CDR3 DNA follows: TGCAGTGCTTTAGGTGACAGGGCCTATGGCTACACCTTC.

The CDR3 DNA sequence: TGCAGTGCTAGGCGGCCAAGCTCCTACGAGCAGTACTTC. This sequence encodes CSARRPSSYEQYF. V and J are TRBV20-1 and TRBJ2-7; no reliable D call. The CDR3 is made up of 13 amino acids. V lost 3 bases to trimming and J lost 0 bases, with 9 bases between them. Germline assignment: CDR1 DFQATT and CDR2 SNEGSKA (reference sequence).

This clonotype was picked up many times. The chain employs TRBV10-3 and TRBJ1-5; D gene unclear. This CDR3 comprises 14 residues. V was shortened by 10 bases and J by 3 bases, with 16 bases between the two germline ends. The germline V gene has CDR1 ENHRY and CDR2 SYGVKD. This CDR3 is CATATEATNQPQHF. The CDR3 bases are TGTGCCACCGCGACGGAGGCCACCAATCAGCCCCAGCATTTT.

This clonotype turned up a few times. CDR3 in DNA: TGTGCCAGCAGTGAGGGGGGGGAGAGCACTGAAGCTTTCTTT. Amino acid sequence: CASSEGGESTEAFF. J is TRBJ1-1 and V is TRBV6-4; maybe TRBD1 (5 bases). The length of the CDR3 is 14 residues. The germline V and J ends were trimmed by 3 bases and 4 bases, with 12 bases remaining between them. CDR1 and CDR2 (germline): MRHNA, SNTAGT.

The V call is TRBV7-9, the J call TRBJ2-7, with D unclear. Germline assignment: CDR1 SEHNR and CDR2 FQNEAQ (reference sequence). The CDR3 extends over 14 amino acids. Trimming took off 4 bases at V and 0 bases at J, with 10 bases between the two ends. This CDR3 reads CASSSTRSSYEQYF. The CDR3 DNA follows: TGTGCCAGCAGCTCGACGCGTTCCTCCTACGAGCAGTACTTC. Together with reference TRBV7-9 and TRBJ2-7, the CDR3 gives the full variable domain: DTGVSQNPRHKITKRGQNVTFRCDPISEHNRLYWYRQTLGQGPEFLTYFQNEAQLEKSRLLSDRFSAERPKGSFSTLEIQRTEQGDSAMYLCASSSTRSSYEQYFGPGTRLTVT.

The V gene is TRBV7-3, the J gene TRBJ2-7; D not resolved. The germline gives CDR1 SGHTA, CDR2 FQGTGA. Trimming removed 6 bases at V and 4 bases at J, with 16 bases between. This CDR3 region has 14 residues. The CDR3 region is CASSLKPLSYEQYF. The CDR3 DNA is TGTGCCAGCAGTTTGAAACCTCTTAGTTACGAGCAGTACTTC.

With regard to this clonotype: Germline and junction disagree at one end, which may indicate a read error. The chain combines TRBV10-2 with TRBJ2-7; 7 nucleotides align to TRBD2. The CDR3 is 14 residues long. Looked up from germline, CDR1 is WSHSY and CDR2 is SAAADI. The CDR3 DNA reads as TGTGCCAGCAGCTCACCGGGACTAACCTACGAGCAGTACTTC. Translating gives CASSSPGLTYEQYF.

There are a few counts of this clonotype. The rearrangement uses TRBV19 and TRBJ1-2; D possibly corresponds to TRBD1 (6 bases). V lost 8 bases and J 5 bases, leaving 12 bases between the germline ends. This CDR3 spans 12 amino acids. Germline V gene sequence: CDR1 LNHDA, CDR2 SQIVND (reference sequence). The CDR3 DNA reads TGTGCCAGTCAACAGGGTGAATATGGCTACACCTTC. This translates into CASQQGEYGYTF.

This chain joins TRBV5-4 and TRBJ2-7, with no clear D. V was clipped by 4 bases and J by 2 bases, with 22 bases between them. CDR1 and CDR2 (germline): SGHNT, YYREEE (reference sequence). The CDR3 loop spans 17 amino acids. CDR3 protein: CASSRSILGRPTYEQYF. Here the CDR3 DNA reads TGTGCCAGCAGCCGGTCGATCCTGGGCAGGCCAACCTACGAGCAGTACTTC.

The chain recombines TRBV6-5 with TRBJ1-1; D is unresolved. The CDR3 is 11 amino acids. Trimming stripped 6 bases from V and 7 bases from J, with 9 bases between. CDR1 is MNHEY and CDR2 is SVGAGI in the germline V gene. CDR3 in amino acids: CASSWYIEAFF. As DNA, the CDR3 is TGTGCCAGCAGCTGGTACATTGAAGCTTTCTTT.